Listed below are T cell receptor beta chains from one sample, sequenced in a study of cytomegalovirus exposure and HLA in healthy donors. Clones were sequenced by immunoSEQ multiplex PCR, and TCRdb holds only the in-frame ones, with some missing. Of approximately 110,000 clones listed, over 55% are singletons. The material sequenced was PBMCs. Receptors originate from a man younger than 30 in good health and CMV-seropositive. CDR3s include the opening cysteine and the closing phenylalanine or tryptophan. The order of the fields is D gene, V gene, clone size, CDR3 length, CDR3 protein. D genes are given only for firm matches. Not all rows give a size; the values are once, few, many and, for expanded clones, a class.

TRBD2 | TRBV6-1 | NA | 19 | CASSEALWSSGGATDTQYF
NA | TRBV28 | once | 14 | CASSLRQHNEKLFF
TRBD1 | TRBV19 | few | 16 | CASSMRGQGSNQPQHF
NA | TRBV6-6 | few | 14 | CASSSDRLNTEAFF
NA | TRBV15 | NA | 14 | CATSPRENTGELFF
TRBD2 | TRBV7-6 | NA | 16 | CASSLTASGYQETQYF
NA | TRBV5-1 | NA | 14 | CASSLVSLNNEQFF
TRBD1 | TRBV5-8 | NA | 16 | CASSRRTGGRDSPLHF
TRBD1 | TRBV6-1 | NA | 13 | CASRDRGTDTQYF
TRBD2 | TRBV28 | NA | 12 | CATKRGYYEQYF
TRBD2 | TRBV2 | NA | 14 | CASSGGGGSYEQYF
TRBD2 | TRBV9 | NA | 17 | CASSPRKTSGGPDTQYF
TRBD1 | TRBV5-1 | few | 15 | CASSPGGTIDQPQHF
TRBD1 | TRBV5-4 | NA | 16 | CASSLGAGGGTYEQYF
TRBD1 | TRBV28 | NA | 14 | CASSRDRVNSPLHF
TRBD1 | TRBV7-9 | NA | 16 | CASSLVGTGINQPQHF
NA | TRBV7-8 | NA | 14 | CASSLVRSYNEQFF
TRBD2 | TRBV7-2 | NA | 15 | CASSLGGGGTYEQYF
TRBD1 | TRBV7-9 | NA | 16 | CASSLGTGAFTDTQYF
TRBD1 | TRBV2 | NA | 14 | CASSLMRDSPGYTF
NA | TRBV28 | NA | 19 | CASSLSLKWETPSVEKLFF
TRBD1 | TRBV14 | NA | 14 | CASSQGTGRIEQYF
NA | TRBV29-1 | NA | 12 | CSLRDYTGELFF
NA | TRBV5-6 | NA | 12 | CASSALTDMQYF
TRBD1 | TRBV7-2 | NA | 15 | CASSPGQSGANVLTF
TRBD1 | TRBV18 | once | 13 | CASSPTGDTEAFF
TRBD1 | TRBV11-2 | NA | 17 | CASSLGTGGDRSYGYTF
NA | TRBV28 | NA | 14 | CASKEPSSGNTIYF
NA | TRBV11-2 | NA | 18 | CASSLSYGEATGNTEAFF
TRBD2 | TRBV13 | NA | 16 | CASSPPVAGVYNEQFF
TRBD1 | TRBV6-1 | NA | 16 | CASSEAEGTGDYEQYF
TRBD1 | TRBV2 | NA | 15 | CASHAWTGRQETQYF
NA | TRBV11-3 | few | 15 | CASSLLGTDSYEQYF
NA | TRBV19 | once | 15 | CASSKTAGLETPQHF
NA | TRBV9 | NA | 14 | CASSVVSRGAEAFF
NA | TRBV30 | few | 14 | CAWSTDRLNQPQHF
NA | TRBV25-1 | NA | 12 | CASSEGLTRTYF
NA | TRBV14 | NA | 19 | CASSQIIGFSGYTYNEQFF
NA | TRBV7-6 | NA | 12 | CASRGAGDTQYF
NA | TRBV6-5 | NA | 15 | CASQSTLARTDTQYF
TRBD1 | TRBV2 | NA | 15 | CASSQGGQGNQPQHF
NA | TRBV25-1 | NA | 15 | CASTGHNSYNSPLHF
NA | TRBV27 | few | 16 | CASSLSYRAYGTEAFF
TRBD2 | TRBV5-1 | NA | 15 | CASSLGGGASDTQYF
TRBD1 | TRBV18 | NA | 15 | CASSPRRTGEETQYF
TRBD2 | TRBV7-2 | NA | 15 | CASSLGRGSTDTQYF
NA | TRBV9 | NA | 17 | CASSVSRQASMNTEAFF
NA | TRBV4-1 | NA | 14 | CASSHGWGADTQYF
NA | TRBV7-9 | few | 15 | CASSNQGSSYNEQFF
TRBD2 | TRBV9 | NA | 17 | CASSRLLAGGSLETQYF
TRBD2 | TRBV5-1 | NA | 14 | CASSLGLGGNEQYF
TRBD2 | TRBV25-1 | NA | 16 | CASSGISSGGANEQFF